These T cell receptor beta chains were read from a single sample in a study of a mutant IDH1 vaccine in newly diagnosed glioma. Their antigen targets remain unknown. TCRdb's copy holds only in-frame clones and misses some; the assay was immunoSEQ multiplex PCR. The sample lists about 56,000 clones, about 71% occurring once. The source material was PBMCs, sampled from a glioma patient whose treatment included an IDH1 peptide vaccine. Receptor source: a man between 45 and 60 years old with glioma. Each CDR3 is given with its conserved first and last residue. A D gene is named only where the DNA matches it firmly. Expanded clones get a size class; other rows say once, few or many, or leave the size out.

>TRBD1|NA|TRBV5-1|TRBJ1-5
CASSRSGQGNQPQHF
TGCGCCAGCAGCCGCTCTGGACAGGGCAATCAGCCCCAGCATTTT
>NA|few|TRBV4-1|TRBJ2-7
CASSQVLDYEQYF
TGCGCCAGCAGCCAAGTCCTGGATTACGAGCAGTACTTC
>NA|NA|TRBV10-3|TRBJ2-3
CAISEWARSAYF
TGTGCCATCAGTGAGTGGGCGAGATCGGCGTATTTT
>TRBD1|NA|TRBV7-9|TRBJ2-7
CASSLGTGDALYEQYF
TGTGCCAGCAGCTTGGGGACAGGGGATGCCCTATACGAGCAGTACTTC
>TRBD1|few|TRBV27|TRBJ2-2
CASSLSGTGRELFF
TGTGCCAGCAGTTTATCGGGGACAGGGAGGGAGCTGTTTTTT
>NA|few|TRBV5-4|TRBJ2-7
CASSFSKGSYEQYF
TGTGCCAGCAGCTTTAGTAAGGGATCCTACGAGCAGTACTTC
>TRBD1|NA|TRBV7-3|TRBJ2-2
CASRTGTGHTGELFF
TGTGCCAGCAGAACCGGGACAGGGCATACCGGGGAGCTGTTTTTT
>NA|NA|TRBV19|TRBJ1-2
CASSIGTEFYGYTF
TGTGCCAGTAGTATAGGGACAGAATTCTATGGCTACACCTTC
>TRBD1|NA|TRBV5-1|TRBJ2-5
CASSWETGSSETQYF
TGCGCCAGCAGCTGGGAGACAGGGTCCAGCGAGACCCAGTACTTC
>NA|few|TRBV4-3|TRBJ1-2
CASSQDFAFGNYGYTF
TGCGCCAGCAGCCAAGATTTCGCGTTTGGAAACTATGGCTACACCTTC
>NA|few|TRBV15|TRBJ2-1
CATSRDRDTDNEQFF
TGTGCCACCAGCAGAGATAGGGACACGGACAATGAGCAGTTCTTC
>NA|few|TRBV30|TRBJ1-1
CAWSVAMPLGAFF
TGTGCCTGGAGTGTAGCGATGCCCCTGGGGGCTTTCTTT
>NA|NA|TRBV2|TRBJ2-7
CASRDTAYEQYF
TGTGCCAGCCGGGACACGGCCTACGAGCAGTACTTC
>TRBD1|NA|TRBV29-1|TRBJ1-2
CSAATGTDYGYTF
TGCAGCGCAGCTACCGGGACAGACTATGGCTACACCTTC
>TRBD1|few|TRBV5-8|TRBJ1-3
CASSSRQGALGNTIYF
TGTGCCAGCAGCTCCCGACAGGGGGCACTTGGAAACACCATATATTTT
>TRBD2|NA|TRBV2|TRBJ2-1
CASSESGGGYNEQFF
TGTGCCAGCAGTGAAAGTGGGGGGGGATACAATGAGCAGTTCTTC
>TRBD1|NA|TRBV6-5|TRBJ1-2
CASSPGTGNGYTF
TGTGCCAGCAGCCCCGGGACAGGGAATGGCTACACCTTC
>NA|NA|TRBV7-3|TRBJ1-2
CASRSGPINYGYTF
TGTGCCAGCAGATCGGGACCGATAAACTATGGCTACACCTTC
>NA|NA|TRBV4-1|TRBJ2-7
CASSHRPQDLTYEQYF
TGCGCCAGCAGTCACAGGCCACAGGACCTTACCTACGAGCAGTACTTC
>NA|NA|TRBV5-6|TRBJ2-6
CASRSLIGGANVLTF
TGTGCCAGCAGATCGTTGATAGGTGGGGCCAACGTCCTGACTTTC
>TRBD2|NA|TRBV2|TRBJ2-1
CASSARTSGVAEQFF
TGTGCCAGCAGTGCGAGGACTAGCGGGGTTGCTGAGCAGTTCTTC
>NA|few|TRBV19|TRBJ1-1
CASSSFMNTEAFF
TGTGCCAGTAGTTCTTTTATGAACACTGAAGCTTTCTTT
>NA|many|TRBV27|TRBJ1-2
CASSPLGEINYGYTF
TGTGCCAGCAGTCCCTTAGGGGAAATAAACTATGGCTACACCTTC
>NA|NA|TRBV6-9|TRBJ1-5
CASEVGTVKPQHF
TGTGCCAGCGAGGTCGGGACCGTCAAGCCCCAGCATTTT
>NA|NA|TRBV2|TRBJ2-7
CASSERLSYEQYF
TGTGCCAGCAGTGAACGGCTCTCCTACGAGCAGTACTTC
>TRBD2|few|TRBV7-9|TRBJ2-7
CASSFPGGGIYEQYF
TGTGCCAGCAGCTTTCCAGGCGGGGGGATCTACGAGCAGTACTTC